This T cell receptor (beta chain) was sequenced for a study of blood T cell repertoires in COVID-19. Across the whole study: Samples of COVID-19 (acute and convalescent) were obtained from the United States, Italy and Spain. PBMCs, B-cell-depleted T cells, or T cells provided the cDNA or gDNA that made up the material.

Per the authors' pipeline: The authors estimated nucleated cell counts from reference gene primer amplification. The protocol was immunoSEQ multiplex PCR, while the TCRdb copy is restricted to in-frame clones and leaves out a portion. V, J and clone size derive from that table, while D and trimming were established from the DNA sequence. In the table there are over 150,000 clones, about 88% of which are singletons. This clone occurred many times. The germline V gene encodes CDR1 SGHAT and CDR2 FQNNGV. The CDR3 loop spans 15 amino acids. Between the trimmed V and J ends, which lost 1 base and 5 bases, there was a span of 14 bases.

Sample: peripheral blood. This clonotype originated in a woman aged 60-75 years with COVID-19, enrolled during active disease. V and J are TRBV11-2 and TRBJ1-1; no reliable D call. This CDR3 reads CASSLAPTARTEAFF. DNA of the CDR3: TGTGCCAGCAGCTTAGCCCCAACTGCGAGGACTGAAGCTTTCTTT.